This TCR beta chain was captured by sequencing in a study of cytomegalovirus exposure and HLA in healthy donors. The study ran its PCR with 60 Vbeta and 13 Jbeta primers. Generated by immunoSEQ multiplex PCR, the TCRdb table keeps only in-frame clones and is missing some. The data contain about 100,000 clones, roughly three quarters of them singletons. This receptor was obtained from a female donor in good health and CMV-seropositive. Specimen: PBMCs.

In DNA form, the CDR3 reads TGTGCCAGCTCCCCGGCCGGGACTGCCGGTTATGGCTACACCTTC. It yields the protein CASSPAGTAGYGYTF. The chain uses TRBV7-2 and TRBJ1-2; possible D gene TRBD1, 5 bases. Per the germline V gene, CDR1 is SGHTA and CDR2 is FQGNSA. Trimming removed 8 bases from V and 5 bases from J, with 21 bases in between. This CDR3 is built from 15 residues.